This is a list of T cell receptor beta chains from one sample in a study of blood T cell repertoires in COVID-19. Sequencing was performed with immunoSEQ multiplex PCR; in TCRdb, only in-frame clones are kept and a portion is missing. The data contain 150,000 to 200,000 clones, roughly nine tenths of them singletons. Material for sequencing was peripheral blood. The receptor set was obtained from a man younger than 35 who had recovered from COVID-19. Each CDR3 is given with its conserved first and last residue. D genes are given only for firm matches. Size values are once, few and many counts, or a class for expanded clones, and some rows have none.

>13|TRBJ2-7|-|once|TRBV10-3
CAISDSPFYEQYF
TGTGCCATCAGTGATAGCCCCTTCTACGAGCAGTACTTC
>15|TRBJ2-7|TRBD1|-|TRBV24-1
CATSDSGTGGREQYF
TGTGCCACCAGTGACTCCGGGACAGGGGGCCGGGAGCAGTACTTC
>14|TRBJ1-2|-|-|TRBV5-1
CASSSRNPEYGYTF
TGCGCCAGCAGCTCGAGGAACCCCGAGTATGGCTACACCTTC
>15|TRBJ2-7|-|-|TRBV3-1/TRBV3-2
CASSLPRGGSYEQYF
TGTGCCAGCAGCCTTCCCAGAGGCGGTTCCTACGAGCAGTACTTC
>14|TRBJ1-1|TRBD1|-|TRBV6-5
CASSTGQGGTEAFF
TGTGCCAGCAGCACGGGACAGGGAGGGACTGAAGCTTTCTTT
>14|TRBJ1-3|-|-|TRBV6-5
CASNGQLSGNTIYF
TGTGCCAGCAATGGGCAGCTCTCTGGAAACACCATATATTTT
>13|TRBJ1-1|-|-|TRBV28
CASSLTGNTEAFF
TGTGCCAGCAGTTTGACAGGGAACACTGAAGCTTTCTTT
>14|TRBJ1-1|-|-|TRBV7-2
CASSLGRENTEAFF
TGTGCCAGCAGCTTAGGACGGGAGAACACTGAAGCTTTCTTT
>13|TRBJ2-7|TRBD1|-|TRBV6-2/TRBV6-3
CATSSLQGNEQYF
TGTGCCACCAGCTCACTACAGGGGAACGAGCAGTACTTC
>18|TRBJ2-5|TRBD2|-|TRBV28
CASSSDLAGVGVVETQYF
TGTGCCAGCAGTTCAGACTTAGCGGGAGTTGGTGTAGTGGAGACCCAGTACTTC
>16|TRBJ1-5|TRBD1|many|TRBV7-9
CASSSSFRDRTLRQHF
TGTGCCAGCAGCTCCTCTTTCCGGGACAGAACCCTACGACAGCATTTT
>15|TRBJ2-7|-|once|TRBV4-3
CASSQDFLAPYEQYF
TGCGCCAGCAGCCAAGATTTCCTAGCGCCCTACGAGCAGTACTTC
>16|TRBJ2-7|TRBD1|-|TRBV10-3
CAISESRGTGGDEQYF
TGTGCCATCAGTGAGTCGAGGGGGACAGGGGGCGACGAGCAGTACTTC
>14|TRBJ1-6|TRBD1|-|TRBV5-6
CASRTTGATSPLHF
TGTGCCAGCAGGACGACAGGGGCAACTTCACCCCTCCACTTT
>12|TRBJ1-2|TRBD1|-|TRBV3-1/TRBV3-2
CASSSRTGGYTF
TGTGCCAGCAGCTCCCGGACAGGAGGCTACACCTTC
>13|TRBJ2-1|-|-|TRBV27
CASSLERPGEQFF
TGTGCCAGCAGTTTGGAGCGGCCGGGTGAGCAGTTCTTC
>14|TRBJ2-1|-|-|TRBV11-3
CASSLVGGGNEQFF
TGTGCCAGCAGCCTCGTAGGGGGGGGTAATGAGCAGTTCTTC
>11|TRBJ1-2|-|-|TRBV6-5
CASSNLQGYTF
TGTGCCAGCAGTAACCTTCAGGGCTACACCTTC
>15|TRBJ1-1|-|-|TRBV3-1/TRBV3-2
CASSPQDGRNTEAFF
TGTGCCAGCAGCCCACAGGACGGGAGGAACACTGAAGCTTTCTTT
>13|TRBJ1-5|TRBD1|-|TRBV30
CAWGDRGDQPQHF
TGTGCCTGGGGGGACAGGGGAGATCAGCCCCAGCATTTT
>12|TRBJ2-7|-|once|TRBV4-3
CASSQDIGEQYF
TGCGCCAGCAGCCAAGATATCGGCGAGCAGTACTTC
>14|TRBJ1-4|TRBD1|-|TRBV6-5
CASSPTGGGEKLFF
TGTGCCAGCAGTCCAACAGGGGGTGGCGAAAAACTGTTTTTT
>19|TRBJ2-3|TRBD2|-|TRBV5-4
CASSLEPTSGRASTDTQYF
TGTGCCAGCAGCTTGGAGCCCACTAGCGGGAGGGCGAGCACAGATACGCAGTATTTT
>14|TRBJ1-1|-|few|TRBV25-1
CASTLARVHTEAFF
TGTGCCAGCACTCTGGCCCGGGTCCACACTGAAGCTTTCTTT
>14|TRBJ2-1|-|-|TRBV4-3
CASSREGSYNEQFF
TGCGCCAGCAGCCGCGAGGGCTCCTACAATGAGCAGTTCTTC
>15|TRBJ2-3|TRBD2|-|TRBV5-1
CASSLPGGGADTQYF
TGCGCCAGCAGCTTGCCCGGGGGAGGGGCAGATACGCAGTATTTT
>14|TRBJ1-4|-|-|TRBV4-3
CASSQDPTDEKLFF
TGCGCCAGCAGCCAAGACCCGACTGATGAAAAACTGTTTTTT
>18|TRBJ2-1|TRBD2|-|TRBV9
CASSLRLAGVGPYNEQFF
TGTGCCAGCAGCCTTAGACTAGCGGGAGTCGGGCCCTACAATGAGCAGTTCTTC
>16|TRBJ2-7|-|-|TRBV4-2
CASSQAGTAVSYEQYF
TGTGCCAGCAGCCAGGCCGGGACTGCCGTATCCTACGAGCAGTACTTC
>11|TRBJ2-7|-|-|TRBV29-1
CSVEVTGEQYF
TGCAGCGTTGAAGTCACAGGCGAGCAGTACTTC
>16|TRBJ2-2|-|-|TRBV9
CASSGRQGRATGELFF
TGTGCCAGCAGCGGGCGCCAGGGTCGAGCCACCGGGGAGCTGTTTTTT
>13|TRBJ2-2|TRBD1|once|TRBV10-3
CATLQGGAGELFF
TGTGCCACTTTACAGGGGGGAGCCGGGGAGCTGTTTTTT
>12|TRBJ1-5|-|-|TRBV7-9
CASSLEQGPQHF
TGTGCCAGCAGCTTAGAACAGGGGCCCCAGCATTTT
>15|TRBJ1-1|-|-|TRBV6-5
CASSYTRTVNTEAFF
TGTGCCAGCAGTTACACCCGGACAGTCAACACTGAAGCTTTCTTT
>14|TRBJ2-2|-|-|TRBV9
CASKKTSDTGELFF
TGTGCCAGCAAGAAGACTTCGGACACCGGGGAGCTGTTTTTT
>15|TRBJ2-3|-|-|TRBV5-4
CASSLGFRGTDTQYF
TGTGCCAGCAGCTTGGGGTTCAGGGGCACAGATACGCAGTATTTT
>13|TRBJ2-5|TRBD1|once|TRBV28
CAIAGGPQETQYF
TGTGCCATCGCAGGGGGCCCCCAAGAGACCCAGTACTTC
>16|TRBJ1-6|-|once|TRBV6-5
CASSYAGTRTNSPLHF
TGTGCCAGCAGTTACGCGGGGACCCGCACGAATTCACCCCTCCACTTT
>11|TRBJ2-1|-|-|TRBV11-2
CASSLVQRQFF
TGTGCCAGCAGCTTAGTACAGAGGCAGTTCTTC
>13|TRBJ2-1|TRBD1|-|TRBV28
CASSFIRTGPPFF
TGTGCCAGCAGTTTCATAAGGACAGGCCCCCCGTTCTTC
>15|TRBJ1-1|TRBD1|-|TRBV19
CASSVWDRDNTEAFF
TGTGCCAGTAGTGTTTGGGACAGGGACAACACTGAAGCTTTCTTT
>17|TRBJ2-1|TRBD2|once|TRBV5-3
CARSLPPREGSYNEQFF
TGTGCCAGAAGCTTGCCGCCGCGGGAGGGATCCTACAATGAGCAGTTCTTC
>15|TRBJ1-4|-|-|TRBV3-1/TRBV3-2
CASSLSQGSEEKLFF
TGTGCCAGCAGCCTAAGCCAGGGCAGCGAAGAAAAACTGTTTTTT
>15|TRBJ2-7|TRBD1|-|TRBV7-2
CASSSSGTGNDEQYF
TGTGCCAGCAGCTCCTCCGGGACAGGTAACGACGAGCAGTACTTC
>12|TRBJ2-1|-|-|TRBV5-5
CASSFTGNEQFF
TGTGCCAGCAGCTTCACAGGGAATGAGCAGTTCTTC
>16|TRBJ2-1|-|-|TRBV19
CASSILPAAGNNEQFF
TGTGCCAGTAGTATCCTTCCAGCGGCGGGGAACAATGAGCAGTTCTTC
>14|TRBJ1-1|-|-|TRBV2
CASSDGGKVSEAFF
TGTGCCAGCAGTGATGGAGGAAAGGTGTCTGAAGCTTTCTTT
>16|TRBJ2-1|TRBD2|-|TRBV6-5
CASSYSTVGGRNEQFF
TGTGCCAGCAGTTACTCAACGGTCGGCGGGAGGAATGAGCAGTTCTTC
>14|TRBJ2-2|-|-|TRBV24-1
CATTGQGPTGELFF
TGTGCCACGACTGGGCAGGGTCCCACCGGGGAGCTGTTTTTT
>16|TRBJ2-1|-|-|TRBV4-3
CASSLEGGGSYNEQFF
TGCGCCAGCAGCCTAGAAGGGGGTGGCTCCTACAATGAGCAGTTCTTC
>15|TRBJ2-1|-|-|TRBV25-1
CASSEGGLQYNEQFF
TGTGCCAGCAGTGAGGGAGGACTCCAATACAATGAGCAGTTCTTC
>17|TRBJ1-5|-|few|TRBV4-2
CASSQDSHLGSGQPQHF
TGTGCCAGCAGCCAAGATAGCCACCTCGGGTCTGGGCAGCCCCAGCATTTT
>12|TRBJ2-3|-|-|TRBV30
CAWNQGTDTQYF
TGTGCCTGGAATCAGGGTACAGATACGCAGTATTTT
>14|TRBJ2-5|-|-|TRBV7-2
CASSLTRDQETQYF
TGTGCCAGCAGCTTAACCCGGGACCAAGAGACCCAGTACTTC
>17|TRBJ2-3|TRBD2|-|TRBV5-4
CASSRGGGTRVPDTQYF
TGTGCCAGCAGCCGCGGCGGCGGGACTAGAGTTCCAGATACGCAGTATTTT
>16|TRBJ1-5|-|-|TRBV9
CASSPGVGAGNQPQHF
TGTGCCAGCAGCCCCGGTGTGGGGGCGGGCAATCAGCCCCAGCATTTT